This entry concerns a single TCR beta chain. The table came from immunoSEQ multiplex PCR; TCRdb's copy has only in-frame clones and leaves some out. The sample shows 540,000 or so clones, 85% to 90% of them seen only once. This sample was included in a study of blood T cell repertoires in COVID-19. The overall study: Sites in the United States, Italy and Spain provided acute and convalescent COVID-19 samples. The analysed material was cDNA or gDNA that came from T cells, B-cell-depleted T cells, or PBMCs.

The material sequenced was peripheral blood. The sequence derives from a woman aged 45 to 65 with COVID-19, enrolled during active disease.

The CDR3 loop reads CARPGQGTDTQYF. Written as DNA, the CDR3 is TGTGCCAGACCGGGACAGGGCACAGATACGCAGTATTTT. The chain joins TRBV11-2 to TRBJ2-3; 8 positions match TRBD1. The J segment lost 1 base and the V segment lost 9 bases, leaving 3 bases of the junction unmatched. This CDR3 spans 13 amino acids. Per the germline V gene, CDR1 is SGHAT and CDR2 is FQNNGV.